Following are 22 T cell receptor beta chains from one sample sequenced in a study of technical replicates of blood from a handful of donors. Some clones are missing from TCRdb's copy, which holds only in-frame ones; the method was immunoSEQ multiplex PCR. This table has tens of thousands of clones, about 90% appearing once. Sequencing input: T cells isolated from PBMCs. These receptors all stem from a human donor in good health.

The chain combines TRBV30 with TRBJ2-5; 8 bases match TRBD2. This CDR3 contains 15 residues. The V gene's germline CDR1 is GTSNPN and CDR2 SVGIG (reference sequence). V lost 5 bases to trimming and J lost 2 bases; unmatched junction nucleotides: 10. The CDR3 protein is CAWGNLAGYQETQYF. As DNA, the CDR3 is TGTGCCTGGGGAAACCTAGCGGGCTATCAAGAGACCCAGTACTTC.

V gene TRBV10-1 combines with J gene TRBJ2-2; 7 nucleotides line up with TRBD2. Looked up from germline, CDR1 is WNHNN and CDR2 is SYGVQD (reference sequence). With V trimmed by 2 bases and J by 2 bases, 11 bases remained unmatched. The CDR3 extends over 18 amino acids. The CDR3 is CASSEPRGAGPNTGELFF. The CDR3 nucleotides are TGCGCCAGCAGTGAGCCGCGGGGAGCGGGACCTAACACCGGGGAGCTGTTTTTT.

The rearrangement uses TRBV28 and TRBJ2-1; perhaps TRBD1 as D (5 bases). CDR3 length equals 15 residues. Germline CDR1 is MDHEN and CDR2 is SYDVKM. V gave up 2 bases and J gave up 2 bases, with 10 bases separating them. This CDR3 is CASSLLGQAYNEQFF. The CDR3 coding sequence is TGTGCCAGCAGTTTACTGGGGCAAGCCTACAATGAGCAGTTCTTC. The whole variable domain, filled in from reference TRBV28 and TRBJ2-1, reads DVKVTQSSRYLVKRTGEKVFLECVQDMDHENMFWYRQDPGLGLRLIYFSYDVKMKEKGDIPEGYSVSREKKERFSLILESASTNQTSMYLCASSLLGQAYNEQFFGPGTRLTVL.

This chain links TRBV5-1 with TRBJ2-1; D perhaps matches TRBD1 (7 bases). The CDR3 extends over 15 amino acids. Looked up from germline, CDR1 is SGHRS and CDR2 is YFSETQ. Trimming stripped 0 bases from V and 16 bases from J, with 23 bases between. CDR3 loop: CASSLEGRDSNEYFF. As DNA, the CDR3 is TGCGCCAGCAGCTTGGAGGGGCGGGACAGCAATGAGTACTTCTTC. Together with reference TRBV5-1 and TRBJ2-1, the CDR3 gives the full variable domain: KAGVTQTPRYLIKTRGQQVTLSCSPISGHRSVSWYQQTPGQGLQFLFEYFSETQRNKGNFPGRFSGRQFSNSRSEMNVSTLELGDSALYLCASSLEGRDSNEYFFGPGTRLTVL.

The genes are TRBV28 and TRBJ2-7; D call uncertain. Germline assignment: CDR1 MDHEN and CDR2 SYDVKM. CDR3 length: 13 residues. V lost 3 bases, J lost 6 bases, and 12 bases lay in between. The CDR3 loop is CASSFIPEIEQYF. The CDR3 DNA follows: TGTGCCAGCAGTTTCATTCCGGAGATCGAGCAGTACTTC.

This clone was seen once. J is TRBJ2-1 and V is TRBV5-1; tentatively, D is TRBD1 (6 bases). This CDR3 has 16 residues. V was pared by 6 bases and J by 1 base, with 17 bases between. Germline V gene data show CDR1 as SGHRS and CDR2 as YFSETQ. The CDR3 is CASTVRDTRSYNEQFF. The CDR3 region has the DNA TGCGCCAGCACCGTAAGGGACACGAGATCCTACAATGAGCAGTTCTTC.

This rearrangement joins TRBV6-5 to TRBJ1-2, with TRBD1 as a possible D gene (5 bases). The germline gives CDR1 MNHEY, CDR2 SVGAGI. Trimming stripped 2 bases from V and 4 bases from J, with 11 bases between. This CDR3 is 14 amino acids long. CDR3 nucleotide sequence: TGTGCCAGCAGTTACAGCAGGGCCAGCTATGGCTACACCTTC. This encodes CASSYSRASYGYTF.

As DNA, the CDR3 is TGCGCCAGCAGCGCCCACTCGGGGTCACCAAACACCGGGGAGCTGTTTTTT. It specifies CASSAHSGSPNTGELFF. The chain has TRBV5-1 and TRBJ2-2, with D maybe TRBD2 (5 bases). CDR1 is SGHRS and CDR2 is YFSETQ in the germline V gene. This CDR3 region has 17 residues. The V end was cut by 4 bases, the J end by 2 bases, with 18 bases between.

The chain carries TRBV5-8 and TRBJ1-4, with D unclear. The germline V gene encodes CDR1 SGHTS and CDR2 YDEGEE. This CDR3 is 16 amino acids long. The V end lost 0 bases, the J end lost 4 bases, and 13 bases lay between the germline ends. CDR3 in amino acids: CASSLDTPFGNEKLFF. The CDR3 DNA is TGTGCCAGCAGCTTGGACACCCCGTTTGGTAATGAAAAACTGTTTTTT.

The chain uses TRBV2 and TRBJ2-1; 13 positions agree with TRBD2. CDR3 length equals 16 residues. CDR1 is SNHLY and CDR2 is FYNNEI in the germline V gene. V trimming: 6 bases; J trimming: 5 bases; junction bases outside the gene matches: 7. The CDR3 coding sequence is TGTGCCAGCAGCGAGGGACTAGCGGGAACCCACAATGAGCAGTTCTTC. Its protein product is CASSEGLAGTHNEQFF.

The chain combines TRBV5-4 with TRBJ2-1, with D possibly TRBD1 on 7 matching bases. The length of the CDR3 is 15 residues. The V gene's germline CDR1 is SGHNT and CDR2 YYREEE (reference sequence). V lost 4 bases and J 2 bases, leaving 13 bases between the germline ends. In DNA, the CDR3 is TGTGCCAGCAGCGCGGGACAGATCACCTACAATGAGCAGTTCTTC. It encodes CASSAGQITYNEQFF.

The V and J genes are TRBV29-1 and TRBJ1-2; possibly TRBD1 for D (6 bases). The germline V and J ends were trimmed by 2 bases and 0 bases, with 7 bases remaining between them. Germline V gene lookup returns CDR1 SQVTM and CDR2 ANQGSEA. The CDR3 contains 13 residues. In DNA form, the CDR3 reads TGCAGCGTTGAAAGGACAGCTAACTATGGCTACACCTTC. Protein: CSVERTANYGYTF.

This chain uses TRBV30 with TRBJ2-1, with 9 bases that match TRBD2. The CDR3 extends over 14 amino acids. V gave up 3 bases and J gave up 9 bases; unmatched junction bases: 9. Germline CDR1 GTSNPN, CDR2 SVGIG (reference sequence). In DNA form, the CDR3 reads TGTGCCTGGAGCCCCCAAGCGGGAGGCACTGAGCAGTTCTTC. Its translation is CAWSPQAGGTEQFF. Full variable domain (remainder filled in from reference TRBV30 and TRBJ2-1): SQTIHQWPATLVQPVGSPLSLECTVEGTSNPNLYWYRQAAGRGLQLLFYSVGIGQISSEVPQNLSASRPQDRQFILSSKKLLLSDSGFYLCAWSPQAGGTEQFFGPGTRLTVL.

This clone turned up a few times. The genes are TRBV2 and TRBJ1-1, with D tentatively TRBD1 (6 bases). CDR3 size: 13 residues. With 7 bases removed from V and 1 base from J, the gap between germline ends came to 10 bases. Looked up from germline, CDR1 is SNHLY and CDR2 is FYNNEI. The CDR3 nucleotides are TGTGCCAGCAAAGGACAGCCGAACACTGAAGCTTTCTTT. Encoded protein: CASKGQPNTEAFF.

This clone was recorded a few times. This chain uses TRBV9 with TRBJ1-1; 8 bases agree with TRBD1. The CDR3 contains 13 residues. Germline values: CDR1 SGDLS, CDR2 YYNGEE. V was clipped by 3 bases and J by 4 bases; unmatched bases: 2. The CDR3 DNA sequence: TGTGCCAGCAGCGGAGACAGGGGCACTGAAGCTTTCTTT. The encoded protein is CASSGDRGTEAFF.

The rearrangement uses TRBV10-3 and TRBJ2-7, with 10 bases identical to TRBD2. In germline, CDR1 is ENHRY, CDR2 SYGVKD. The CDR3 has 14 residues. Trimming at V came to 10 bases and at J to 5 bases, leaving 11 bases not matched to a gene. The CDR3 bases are TGTGCCAGCTCACTAGCGGGAATGGCGGACGAGCAGTACTTC. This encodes CASSLAGMADEQYF.

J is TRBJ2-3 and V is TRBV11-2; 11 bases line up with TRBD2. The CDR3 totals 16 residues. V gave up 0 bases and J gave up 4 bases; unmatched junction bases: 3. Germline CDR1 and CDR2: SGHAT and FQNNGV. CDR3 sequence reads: CASSLDSGRGADTQYF. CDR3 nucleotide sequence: TGTGCCAGCAGCTTAGATAGCGGGAGGGGGGCAGATACGCAGTATTTT.

The CDR3 reads CASSLAVRYQETQYF. The CDR3 coding sequence is TGTGCCAGCAGCTTAGCGGTCAGGTACCAAGAGACCCAGTACTTC. This chain links TRBV7-6 with TRBJ2-5; D is ambiguous. The CDR3 loop spans 15 amino acids. V lost 0 bases and J lost 0, with 8 bases in between. Germline V CDR1 and CDR2: SGHVS, FNYEAQ.

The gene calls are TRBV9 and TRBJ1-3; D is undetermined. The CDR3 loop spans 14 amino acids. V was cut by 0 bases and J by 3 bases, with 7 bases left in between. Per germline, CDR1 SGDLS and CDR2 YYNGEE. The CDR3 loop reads CASSVAGVGNTIYF. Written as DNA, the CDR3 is TGTGCCAGCAGCGTAGCCGGGGTTGGAAACACCATATATTTT. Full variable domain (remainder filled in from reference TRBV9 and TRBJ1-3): DSGVTQTPKHLITATGQRVTLRCSPRSGDLSVYWYQQSLDQGLQFLIQYYNGEERAKGNILERFSAQQFPDLHSELNLSSLELGDSALYFCASSVAGVGNTIYFGEGSWLTVV.

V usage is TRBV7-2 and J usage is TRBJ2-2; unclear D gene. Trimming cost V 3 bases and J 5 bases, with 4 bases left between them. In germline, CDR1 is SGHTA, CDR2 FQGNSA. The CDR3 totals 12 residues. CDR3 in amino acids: CASSFGTGELFF. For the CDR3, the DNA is TGTGCCAGCAGCTTCGGGACCGGGGAGCTGTTTTTT. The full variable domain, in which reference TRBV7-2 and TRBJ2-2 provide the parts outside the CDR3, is GAGVSQSPSNKVTEKGKDVELRCDPISGHTALYWYRQSLGQGLEFLIYFQGNSAPDKSGLPSDRFSAERTGGSVSTLTIQRTQQEDSAVYLCASSFGTGELFFGEGSRLTVL.

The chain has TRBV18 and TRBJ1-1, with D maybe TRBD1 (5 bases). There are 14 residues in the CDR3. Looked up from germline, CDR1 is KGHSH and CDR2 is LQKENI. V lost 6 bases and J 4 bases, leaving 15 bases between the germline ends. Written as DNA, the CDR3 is TGTGCCAGCTCCCTCAAAGGACACACCACTGAAGCTTTCTTT. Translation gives CASSLKGHTTEAFF.

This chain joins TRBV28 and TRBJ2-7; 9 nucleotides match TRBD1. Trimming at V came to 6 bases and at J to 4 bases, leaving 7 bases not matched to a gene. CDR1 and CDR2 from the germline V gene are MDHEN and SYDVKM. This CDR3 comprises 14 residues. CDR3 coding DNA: TGTGCCAGCAGACCTACAGGGGGCTATTACGAGCAGTACTTC. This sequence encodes CASRPTGGYYEQYF.